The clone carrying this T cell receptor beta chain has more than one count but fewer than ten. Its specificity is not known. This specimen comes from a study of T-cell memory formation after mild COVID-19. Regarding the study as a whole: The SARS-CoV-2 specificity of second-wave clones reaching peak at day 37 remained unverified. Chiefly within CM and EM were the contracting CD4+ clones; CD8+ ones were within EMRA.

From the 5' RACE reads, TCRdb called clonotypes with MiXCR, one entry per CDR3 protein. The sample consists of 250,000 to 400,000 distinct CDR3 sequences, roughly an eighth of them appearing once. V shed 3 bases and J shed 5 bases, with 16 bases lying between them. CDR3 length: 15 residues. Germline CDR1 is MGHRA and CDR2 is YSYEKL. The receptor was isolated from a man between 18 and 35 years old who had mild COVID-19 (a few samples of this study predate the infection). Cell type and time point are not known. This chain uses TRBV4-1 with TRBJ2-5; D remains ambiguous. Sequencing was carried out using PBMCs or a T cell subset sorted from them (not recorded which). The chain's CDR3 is CASSQVVDVRETQYF. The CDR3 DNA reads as TGCGCCAGCAGCCAGGTGGTCGACGTGAGGGAGACCCAGTACTTC.